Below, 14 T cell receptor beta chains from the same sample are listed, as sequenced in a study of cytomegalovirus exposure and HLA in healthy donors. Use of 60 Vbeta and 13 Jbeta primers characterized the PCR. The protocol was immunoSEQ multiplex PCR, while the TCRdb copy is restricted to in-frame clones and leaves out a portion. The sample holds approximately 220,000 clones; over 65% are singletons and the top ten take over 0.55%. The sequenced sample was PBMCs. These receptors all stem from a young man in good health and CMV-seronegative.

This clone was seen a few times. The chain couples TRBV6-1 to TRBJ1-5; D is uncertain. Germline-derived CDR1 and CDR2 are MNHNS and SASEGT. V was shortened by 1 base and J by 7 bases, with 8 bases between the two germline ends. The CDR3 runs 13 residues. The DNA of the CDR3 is TGTGCCAGCAGTGAAGGGTGGGCACAGCCCCAGCATTTT. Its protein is CASSEGWAQPQHF.

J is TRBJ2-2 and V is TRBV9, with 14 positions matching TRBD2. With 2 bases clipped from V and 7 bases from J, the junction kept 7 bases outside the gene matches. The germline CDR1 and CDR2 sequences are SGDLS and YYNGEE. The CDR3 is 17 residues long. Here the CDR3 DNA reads TGTGCCAGCAGCGTCGGACTAGCGGGAGGACTGAACGGGGAGCTGTTTTTT. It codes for CASSVGLAGGLNGELFF.

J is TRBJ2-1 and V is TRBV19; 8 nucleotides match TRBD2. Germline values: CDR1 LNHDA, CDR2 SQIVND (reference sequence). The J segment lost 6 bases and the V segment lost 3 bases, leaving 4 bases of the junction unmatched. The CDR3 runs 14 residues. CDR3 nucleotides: TGTGCCAGTAGTATCGGACTAGCCCCCAATGAGCAGTTCTTC. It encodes CASSIGLAPNEQFF. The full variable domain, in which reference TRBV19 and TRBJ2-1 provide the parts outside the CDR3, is DGGITQSPKYLFRKEGQNVTLSCEQNLNHDAMYWYRQDPGQGLRLIYYSQIVNDFQKGDIAEGYSVSREKKESFPLTVTSAQKNPTAFYLCASSIGLAPNEQFFGPGTRLTVL.

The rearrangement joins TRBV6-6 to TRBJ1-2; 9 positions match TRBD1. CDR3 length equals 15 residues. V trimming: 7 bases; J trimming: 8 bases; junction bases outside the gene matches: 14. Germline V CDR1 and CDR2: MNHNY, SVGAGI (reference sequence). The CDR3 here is CASNKKGQGISGYTF. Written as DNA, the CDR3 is TGTGCCAGCAACAAAAAGGGACAGGGAATCTCCGGCTACACCTTC.

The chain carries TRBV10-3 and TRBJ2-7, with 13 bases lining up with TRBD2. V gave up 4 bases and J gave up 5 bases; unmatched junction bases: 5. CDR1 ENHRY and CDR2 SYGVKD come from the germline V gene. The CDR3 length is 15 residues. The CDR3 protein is CAISVTSGRGNEQYF. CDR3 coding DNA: TGTGCCATCAGTGTTACTAGCGGGAGGGGCAACGAGCAGTACTTC.

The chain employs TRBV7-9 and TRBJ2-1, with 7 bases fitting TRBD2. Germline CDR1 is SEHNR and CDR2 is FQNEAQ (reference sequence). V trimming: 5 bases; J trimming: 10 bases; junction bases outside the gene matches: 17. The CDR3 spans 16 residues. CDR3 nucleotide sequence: TGTGCCAGCAGCGGGGGGAGGGGAGCCCCTCGCGGGGAGCAGTTCTTC. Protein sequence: CASSGGRGAPRGEQFF. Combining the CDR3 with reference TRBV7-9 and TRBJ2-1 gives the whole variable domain DTGVSQNPRHKITKRGQNVTFRCDPISEHNRLYWYRQTLGQGPEFLTYFQNEAQLEKSRLLSDRFSAERPKGSFSTLEIQRTEQGDSAMYLCASSGGRGAPRGEQFFGPGTRLTVL.

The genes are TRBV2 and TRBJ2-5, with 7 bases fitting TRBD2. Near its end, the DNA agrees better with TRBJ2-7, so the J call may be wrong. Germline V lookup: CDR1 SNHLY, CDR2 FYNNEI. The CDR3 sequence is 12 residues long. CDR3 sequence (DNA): TGTGCCAGCAGAGGGACTACCTACGAGCAGTACTTC. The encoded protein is CASRGTTYEQYF.

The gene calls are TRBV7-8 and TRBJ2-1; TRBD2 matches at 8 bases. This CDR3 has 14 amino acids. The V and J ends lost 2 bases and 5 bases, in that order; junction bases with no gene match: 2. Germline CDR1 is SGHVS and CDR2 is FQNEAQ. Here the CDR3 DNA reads TGTGCCAGCAGCTTAATTAGCGGGAACAATGAGCAGTTCTTC. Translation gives CASSLISGNNEQFF.

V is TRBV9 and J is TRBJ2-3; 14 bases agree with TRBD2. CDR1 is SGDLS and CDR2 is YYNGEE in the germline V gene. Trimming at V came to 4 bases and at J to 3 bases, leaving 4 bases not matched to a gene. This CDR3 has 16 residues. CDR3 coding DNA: TGTGCCAGCAGCAAGACTAGCGGGAGGGGAACAGATACGCAGTATTTT. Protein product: CASSKTSGRGTDTQYF.

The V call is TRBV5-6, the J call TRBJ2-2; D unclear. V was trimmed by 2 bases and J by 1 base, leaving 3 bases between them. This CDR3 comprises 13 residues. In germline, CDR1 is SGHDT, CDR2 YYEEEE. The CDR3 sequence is CASSLQNTGELFF. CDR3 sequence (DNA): TGTGCCAGCAGCTTACAGAACACCGGGGAGCTGTTTTTT.

The CDR3 DNA sequence: TGTGCCAGCAGCGTAGGGGCAGCTTCTGAAGCTTTCTTT. Translation: CASSVGAASEAFF. The V gene is TRBV9, the J gene TRBJ1-1; D is unresolved. The CDR3 is made up of 13 amino acids. V lost 0 bases, J lost 6 bases, and 9 bases lay in between. Germline V gene sequence: CDR1 SGDLS, CDR2 YYNGEE.

The CDR3 sequence: CATPGIAGGFNEQFF. The CDR3 DNA reads TGTGCCACCCCGGGGATAGCGGGAGGGTTCAATGAGCAGTTCTTC. This sequence joins TRBV2 and TRBJ2-1; 11 bases are a match to TRBD2. This CDR3 spans 15 amino acids. Germline assignment: CDR1 SNHLY and CDR2 FYNNEI. The J segment lost 6 bases and the V segment lost 10 bases, leaving 11 bases of the junction unmatched.

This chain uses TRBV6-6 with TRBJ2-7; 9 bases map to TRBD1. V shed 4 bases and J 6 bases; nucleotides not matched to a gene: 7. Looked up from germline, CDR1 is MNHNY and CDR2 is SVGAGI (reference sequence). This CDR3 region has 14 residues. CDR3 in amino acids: CASSWGQGLREQYF. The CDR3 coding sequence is TGTGCCAGCAGTTGGGGACAGGGTCTACGCGAGCAGTACTTC.

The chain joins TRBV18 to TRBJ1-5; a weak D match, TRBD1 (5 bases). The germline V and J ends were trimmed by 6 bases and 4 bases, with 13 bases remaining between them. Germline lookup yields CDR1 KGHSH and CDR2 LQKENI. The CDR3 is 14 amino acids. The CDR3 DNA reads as TGTGCCAGCTCTCCGATGAAGGGGAATCAGCCCCAGCATTTT. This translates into CASSPMKGNQPQHF.